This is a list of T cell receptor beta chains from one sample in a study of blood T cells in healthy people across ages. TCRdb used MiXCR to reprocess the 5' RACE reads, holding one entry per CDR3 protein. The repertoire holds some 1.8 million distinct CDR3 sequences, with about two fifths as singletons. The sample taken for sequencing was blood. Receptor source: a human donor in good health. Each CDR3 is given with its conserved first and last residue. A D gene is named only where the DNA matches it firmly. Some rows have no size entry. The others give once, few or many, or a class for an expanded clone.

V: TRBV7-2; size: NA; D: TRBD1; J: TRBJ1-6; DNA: TGTGCCAGCAGCGTGCAGGGGGATGTAAATTCACCCCTCCACTTT; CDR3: CASSVQGDVNSPLHF
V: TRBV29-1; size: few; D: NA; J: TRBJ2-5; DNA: TGCAACGTTGAAGATTGGGTCCAAGAGACCCAGTACTTC; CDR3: CNVEDWVQETQYF
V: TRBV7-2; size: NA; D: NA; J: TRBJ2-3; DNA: TGTGCCAGCAGCCCCCGGGTAACAGGTACGCAGTATTTT; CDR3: CASSPRVTGTQYF
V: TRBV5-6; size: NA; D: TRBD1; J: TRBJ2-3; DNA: TGTGCCAGCAGCTTGTGGGACAGGGGTCCGTATACGCAGTATTTT; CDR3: CASSLWDRGPYTQYF
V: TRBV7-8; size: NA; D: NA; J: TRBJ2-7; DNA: TGTGCCAGCAGCCGGACAGTGAAATACGAGCAGTACTTC; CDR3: CASSRTVKYEQYF
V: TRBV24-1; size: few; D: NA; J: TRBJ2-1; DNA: TGTGCCACCAGTGAGGACCCCGATGAGCAGTTCTTC; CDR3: CATSEDPDEQFF
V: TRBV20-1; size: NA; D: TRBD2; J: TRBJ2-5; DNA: TGCAGTGCTAGGAGGGGAAGCGGGAACGGGGAGACCCAGTACTTC; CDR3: CSARRGSGNGETQYF
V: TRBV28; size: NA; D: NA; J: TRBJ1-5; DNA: TGTGCCAGCAGTTACCCTTCGGACAGATATCAGCCCCAGCATTTT; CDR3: CASSYPSDRYQPQHF
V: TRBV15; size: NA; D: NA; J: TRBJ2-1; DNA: TGTGCCACCAGTACGGACTTCTACAATGAGCAGTTCTTC; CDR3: CATSTDFYNEQFF
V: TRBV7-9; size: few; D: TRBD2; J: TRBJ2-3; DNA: TGTGCCAGCACCCCGGAAGCGGGGGGCCCCCTAGATACGCAGTATTTT; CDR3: CASTPEAGGPLDTQYF
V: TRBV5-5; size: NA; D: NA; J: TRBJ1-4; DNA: TGTGCCAGCAGCTTACAAGGGAAGGACGGTGAAAAACTGTTTTTT; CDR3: CASSLQGKDGEKLFF
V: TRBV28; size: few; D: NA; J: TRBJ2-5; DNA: TGTGCCAGCAGTGCCCTCGGGGGTTGGGAGACCCAGTACTTC; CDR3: CASSALGGWETQYF